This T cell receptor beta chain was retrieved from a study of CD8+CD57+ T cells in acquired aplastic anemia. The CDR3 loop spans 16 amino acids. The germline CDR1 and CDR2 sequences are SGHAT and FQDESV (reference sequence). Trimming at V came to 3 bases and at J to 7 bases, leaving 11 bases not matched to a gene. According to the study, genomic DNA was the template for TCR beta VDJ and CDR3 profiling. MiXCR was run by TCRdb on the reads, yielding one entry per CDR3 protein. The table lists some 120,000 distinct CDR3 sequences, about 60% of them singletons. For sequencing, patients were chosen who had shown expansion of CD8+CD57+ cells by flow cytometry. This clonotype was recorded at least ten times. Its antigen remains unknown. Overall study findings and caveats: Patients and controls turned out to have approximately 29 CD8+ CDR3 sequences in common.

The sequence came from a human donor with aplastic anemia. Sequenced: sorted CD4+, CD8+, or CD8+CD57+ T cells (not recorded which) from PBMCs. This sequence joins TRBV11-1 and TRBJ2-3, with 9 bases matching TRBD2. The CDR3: CASSFGGRAPENTQYF. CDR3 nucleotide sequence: TGTGCCAGCAGCTTTGGCGGGAGGGCCCCTGAAAATACGCAGTATTTT.